A selection of T cell receptor beta chains follows, all from one sample in a study of T cell responses to AZD1222 COVID-19 vaccine. The repertoire was sequenced with immunoSEQ multiplex PCR; TCRdb's copy has only in-frame clones and lacks some. Here the sample spans 90,000 to 140,000 clones, approximately 90% being singletons. This specimen was peripheral blood, taken on day 0 of AZD1222 vaccination. These receptors were collected from an adult in good health. Each CDR3 is given with its conserved first and last residue. A D gene is named only where the DNA matches it firmly. Rows may omit the clone size; those that give it use once, few, many or a size class.

clone size	V gene	D gene	J gene	CDR3 DNA	CDR3 protein
.	TRBV27	TRBD1	TRBJ1-6	TGTGCCAGCAGTCTGGGACAGCCCGCCCTCACACCCCTCCACTTT	CASSLGQPALTPLHF
few	TRBV7-9	TRBD1	TRBJ1-2	TGTGCCAGCAGCTACGGGACAGGGTCTGGCTACACCTTC	CASSYGTGSGYTF
few	TRBV19	.	TRBJ1-1	TGTGCCAGTAGTATGGATGCAGGCAGGCGCACTGAAGCTTTCTTT	CASSMDAGRRTEAFF
.	TRBV14	TRBD1	TRBJ2-7	TGTGCCAGCAGCCAAACCGGGACAGGGGGCTACGAGCAGTACTTC	CASSQTGTGGYEQYF
.	TRBV21-1	.	TRBJ2-1	TGTGCCAGCAGCCAAACAGGGGCCCCCTACAATGAGCAGTTCTTC	CASSQTGAPYNEQFF
few	TRBV2	.	TRBJ1-3	TGTGCCAGCAGTCTAGAAAGAGGAGGAAACACCATATATTTT	CASSLERGGNTIYF
.	TRBV29-1	TRBD1	TRBJ1-2	TGCAGCGCTATTCGGACAGGGGGATATGGCTACACCTTC	CSAIRTGGYGYTF
.	TRBV11-3	.	TRBJ2-2	TGTGCCAGCAGCGCAAACTCCGGGGAGCTGTTTTTT	CASSANSGELFF
.	TRBV2	.	TRBJ2-3	TGTGCCAGCAGTCTGGATGGGGTCGGATCTACGCAGTATTTT	CASSLDGVGSTQYF
.	TRBV5-5	TRBD2	TRBJ2-1	TGTGCCAGCAGCTTGCTAGCGGGAAGTGGTGAGCAGTTCTTC	CASSLLAGSGEQFF
.	TRBV11-1	.	TRBJ2-5	TGTGCCAGCACCGGACAGATCCAAGAGACCCAGTACTTC	CASTGQIQETQYF
once	TRBV11-2	TRBD1	TRBJ1-2	TGTGCCAGCAGCCTGGGACAGCTCTATGGCTACACCTTC	CASSLGQLYGYTF
.	TRBV6-2/TRBV6-3	.	TRBJ1-1	TGTGCCAGCAGTTACTCCGGACGGGCGAACACTGAAGCTTTCTTT	CASSYSGRANTEAFF
once	TRBV7-2	.	TRBJ2-2	TGTGCCAGCAGGAGGGCGACGAACACCGGGGAGCTGTTTTTT	CASRRATNTGELFF
.	TRBV6-6	TRBD2	TRBJ2-2	TGTGCCAGCAGTCTCCTCCGCGCGGGGGGGATCGCGAACACCGGGGAGCTGTTTTTT	CASSLLRAGGIANTGELFF
.	TRBV7-6	TRBD1	TRBJ1-2	TGTGCCAGCAGCTCTGACTCGGGACAGCCCTTAATCTATGGCTACACCTTC	CASSSDSGQPLIYGYTF
.	TRBV7-9	TRBD2	TRBJ2-1	TGTGCCAGCAGCCCGCGGGGGAACGCGGGGAATGAGCAGTTCTTC	CASSPRGNAGNEQFF
.	TRBV2	.	TRBJ1-2	TGTGCCAGCAGTGAAACCCCTCCCGAGACAGTTGTCTATGGCTACACCTTC	CASSETPPETVVYGYTF
.	TRBV19	.	TRBJ2-7	TGTGCCAGTAGGCCCGGGACGGGAACCTACGAGCAGTACTTC	CASRPGTGTYEQYF
once	TRBV27	.	TRBJ1-6	TGTGCCAGCAGTTTATTAAGTGGGGGGCTGAGGAATTCACCCCTCCACTTT	CASSLLSGGLRNSPLHF
.	TRBV20-1	TRBD1	TRBJ1-1	TGCAGTGCTAAAGACAGGGGGTCCGCTTTCTTT	CSAKDRGSAFF
.	TRBV6-1	TRBD1	TRBJ1-2	TGTGCCAGCAGGACTGGACAGGGGAAGTATGGCTACACCTTC	CASRTGQGKYGYTF
once	TRBV6-1	TRBD1	TRBJ1-5	TGTGCCAGCAGTGACCGACAGGGTAGCAATCAGCCCCAGCATTTT	CASSDRQGSNQPQHF